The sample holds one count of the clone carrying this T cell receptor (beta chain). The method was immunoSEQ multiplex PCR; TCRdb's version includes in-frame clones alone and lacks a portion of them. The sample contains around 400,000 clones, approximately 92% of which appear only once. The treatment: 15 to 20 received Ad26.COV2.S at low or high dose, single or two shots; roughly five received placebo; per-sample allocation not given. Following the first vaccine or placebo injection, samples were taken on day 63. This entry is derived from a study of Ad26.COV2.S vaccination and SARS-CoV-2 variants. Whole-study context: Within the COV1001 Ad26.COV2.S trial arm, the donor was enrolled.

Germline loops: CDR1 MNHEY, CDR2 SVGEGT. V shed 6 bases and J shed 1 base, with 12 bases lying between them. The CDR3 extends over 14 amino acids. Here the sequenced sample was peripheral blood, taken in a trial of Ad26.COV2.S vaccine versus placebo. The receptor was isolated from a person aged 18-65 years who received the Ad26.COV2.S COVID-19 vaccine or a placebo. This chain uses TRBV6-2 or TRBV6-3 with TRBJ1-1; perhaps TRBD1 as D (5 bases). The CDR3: CASSRGTSNTEAFF. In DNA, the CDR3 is TGTGCCAGCAGCCGAGGGACTTCGAACACTGAAGCTTTCTTT.